Below are 7 T cell receptor beta chains sequenced from a single sample in a study of regulatory T cells in long-lasting Graves disease. According to the study, TCR beta libraries were built with iRepertoire HTBI primers and CDR3-region Arm-PCR. TCRdb used MiXCR to reprocess the multiplex PCR reads, holding one entry per CDR3 protein. The sample has more than 350,000 distinct CDR3 sequences, under 25% seen once. Time point here: persistent/refractory GD, antithyroid drugs over 5 years with positive TRAb. Isolated PBMC RNA provided the starting material for the TCR library. Sequencing used peripheral blood mononuclear cells (PBMCs), obtained when the disease was refractory, from a patient treated with antithyroid drugs. These receptors all come from a female donor with Graves disease.

This clonotype occurred a few times. The CDR3 nucleotides are TGTGCCAGCAGACATCGGGACAGTATGAACACTGAAGCTTTCTTT. Residues: CASRHRDSMNTEAFF. V is TRBV7-9 and J is TRBJ1-1, with 7 positions matching TRBD1. V shed 6 bases, J shed 0 bases, and the junction held 7 bases outside the gene matches. Per germline, CDR1 SEHNR and CDR2 FQNEAQ (reference sequence). There are 15 residues in the CDR3. The entire variable domain, with the rest obtained from reference TRBV7-9 and TRBJ1-1, is as follows: DTGVSQNPRHKITKRGQNVTFRCDPISEHNRLYWYRQTLGQGPEFLTYFQNEAQLEKSRLLSDRFSAERPKGSFSTLEIQRTEQGDSAMYLCASRHRDSMNTEAFFGQGTRLTVV.

This clonotype was detected many times. The chain has TRBV28 and TRBJ2-7; TRBD1 agrees at 7 bases. Germline CDR1 is MDHEN and CDR2 is SYDVKM. Losses at the gene ends were 2 bases for V and 8 bases for J; bases not matched to a gene: 3. The CDR3 is 12 residues long. The CDR3 DNA follows: TGTGCCAGCAGTTTAGGACAGGCCAAGCAGTACTTC. Translated: CASSLGQAKQYF. Full variable domain (rest looked up from reference TRBV28 and TRBJ2-7): DVKVTQSSRYLVKRTGEKVFLECVQDMDHENMFWYRQDPGLGLRLIYFSYDVKMKEKGDIPEGYSVSREKKERFSLILESASTNQTSMYLCASSLGQAKQYFGPGTRLTVT.

This clonotype showed up just a few times. The chain has TRBV19 and TRBJ2-2; D might be TRBD2 (5 bases). CDR1 and CDR2 from the germline V gene are LNHDA and SQIVND (reference sequence). Trimming pared 3 bases from V and 4 bases from J, leaving 15 bases between. The CDR3 extends over 16 amino acids. DNA of the CDR3: TGTGCCAGTAGTATCGGAGGCAGGTCTCGCACCGGGGAGCTGTTTTTT. Amino acid sequence: CASSIGGRSRTGELFF. The full variable domain, in which reference TRBV19 and TRBJ2-2 provide the parts outside the CDR3, is DGGITQSPKYLFRKEGQNVTLSCEQNLNHDAMYWYRQDPGQGLRLIYYSQIVNDFQKGDIAEGYSVSREKKESFPLTVTSAQKNPTAFYLCASSIGGRSRTGELFFGEGSRLTVL.

The chain carries TRBV28 and TRBJ2-7, with 11 bases that match TRBD2. The CDR3 totals 15 residues. The junction had 8 bases not matched to a gene; V was cut back by 6 bases and J by 4 bases. Germline assignment: CDR1 MDHEN and CDR2 SYDVKM. CDR3 in amino acids: CASSTSSGRRYEQYF. DNA for the CDR3: TGTGCCAGCAGCACTTCTAGCGGGAGGAGGTACGAGCAGTACTTC.

The J gene is TRBJ1-1, the V gene TRBV5-1; no definite D call. This CDR3 has 17 amino acids. Trimming pared 0 bases from V and 2 bases from J, leaving 17 bases between. Germline values: CDR1 SGHRS, CDR2 YFSETQ. The CDR3 DNA is TGCGCCAGCAGCTTGGCCTTAAGACCGACCGATAACACTGAAGCTTTCTTT. It is translated as CASSLALRPTDNTEAFF.

A note on this clonotype: This may arise from a read error, as a much more abundant clone is one base away. The chain employs TRBV7-8 and TRBJ2-5; 8 bases align to TRBD1. The length of the CDR3 is 16 residues. Germline CDR1 and CDR2: SGHVS and FQNEAQ. The trim removed 8 bases at V and 4 bases at J, leaving 15 bases unmatched. CDR3 amino acids: CASDEVFRGRGETQYF. CDR3 in DNA: TGTGCCAGCGATGAGGTTTTCAGGGGGCGGGGAGAGACCCAGTACTTC.

This clonotype was seen a few times. This chain connects TRBV7-8 to TRBJ2-2; D possibly corresponds to TRBD2 (5 bases). From germline, CDR1 is SGHVS and CDR2 FQNEAQ. CDR3 length equals 16 residues. V was cut by 6 bases and J by 2 bases, with 16 bases left in between. CDR3 sequence (DNA): TGTGCCAGCAGTCCACGGTCGGGGATAAACACCGGGGAGCTGTTTTTT. Translating it yields CASSPRSGINTGELFF.